The text below deals with one T cell receptor beta chain. Authors' data handling: The assay estimated nucleated cells by amplifying reference gene primers. Using immunoSEQ multiplex PCR, the repertoire was profiled, and TCRdb retains in-frame clones only, with some absent. The V and J calls and clone size are taken from that table; D and trimming were inferred from the DNA. The sample includes about 170,000 clones, 90% to 95% of them seen just once. This entry comes from a study of blood T cell repertoires in COVID-19. Whole-study context: Samples came from the United States, Italy and Spain, spanning acute and convalescent COVID-19.

Per germline, CDR1 LNHNV and CDR2 YYDKDF (reference sequence). V was cut by 1 base and J by 0 bases, with 5 bases left in between. The CDR3 is 14 amino acids. The chain has TRBV15 and TRBJ2-3; D may be TRBD2 (5 bases). The sequence was obtained from a woman between 50 and 59 years old with acute or convalescent COVID-19. Sequencing was done on a sample of peripheral blood. The CDR3 reads CATSRAGSTDTQYF. The DNA of the CDR3 is TGTGCCACCAGCAGAGCGGGGAGCACAGATACGCAGTATTTT. The entire variable domain, with the rest obtained from reference TRBV15 and TRBJ2-3, is as follows: DAMVIQNPRYQVTQFGKPVTLSCSQTLNHNVMYWYQQKSSQAPKLLFHYYDKDFNNEADTPDNFQSRRPNTSFCFLDIRSPGLGDTAMYLCATSRAGSTDTQYFGPGTRLTVL.